This TCR beta chain came from a study of blood T cell repertoires in COVID-19. CDR1 and CDR2 from the germline V gene are SGHTA and FQGNSA. V lost 1 base and J 10 bases, leaving 11 bases between the germline ends. The CDR3 has 13 residues. Clones were read by immunoSEQ multiplex PCR, and TCRdb kept only the in-frame ones, dropping some. The sample yields 57,000 or so clones, 70% to 80% seen once. The gene calls are TRBV7-2 and TRBJ2-1, with D possibly TRBD1 on 5 matching bases. Sample: peripheral blood. The sequence came from a man in his sixties with acute or convalescent COVID-19. In DNA, the CDR3 is TGTGCCAGCAGCTTAGAGCAGGGAACCGAGCAGTTCTTC. Translating it yields CASSLEQGTEQFF.